This TCR beta chain came from a study of sequential checkpoint blockade in melanoma. The wider study: Arm A got nivolumab then ipilimumab; arm B the reverse, 1:1. After both sequences, patients received maintenance nivolumab.

CDR3 length: 16 amino acids. Germline assignment: CDR1 SGDLS and CDR2 YYNGEE. Losses at the gene ends were 0 bases for V and 4 bases for J; bases not matched to a gene: 7. Assay used: immunoSEQ multiplex PCR; TCRdb lists only in-frame clones, some missing. The sample lists 15,000 to 20,000 clones, roughly 59% occurring once. Treatment specified: randomized to nivolumab then ipilimumab (arm A) or the reverse (arm B). Live CD3+CD8+ CD19− CD56− cells were sorted from PBMCs. The sample in question was CD8+ T cells sorted from blood (inferred from file names), obtained from a patient given nivolumab and ipilimumab in sequence. The chain carries TRBV9 and TRBJ2-7; 10 nucleotides align to TRBD2. The clonotype originates from a human donor with melanoma. CDR3 region: CASSVGVAGGRYEQYF. The CDR3 DNA follows: TGTGCCAGCAGCGTAGGAGTAGCGGGGGGCCGATACGAGCAGTACTTC.